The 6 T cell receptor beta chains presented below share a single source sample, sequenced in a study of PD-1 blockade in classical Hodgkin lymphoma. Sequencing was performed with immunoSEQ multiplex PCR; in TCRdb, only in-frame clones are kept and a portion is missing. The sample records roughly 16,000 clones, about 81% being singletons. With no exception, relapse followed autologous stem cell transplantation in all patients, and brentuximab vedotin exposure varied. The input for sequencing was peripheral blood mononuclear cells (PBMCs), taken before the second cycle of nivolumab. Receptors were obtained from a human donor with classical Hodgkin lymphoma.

The CDR3 nucleotides read TGTGCCAGCAGCTTAGGCCCAGCGACAAACACCGGGGAGCTGTTTTTT. Protein sequence: CASSLGPATNTGELFF. The rearrangement joins TRBV11-1 to TRBJ2-2; D unresolved. CDR3 size: 16 residues. V was cut by 1 base and J by 2 bases, with 11 bases left in between. Germline CDR1 SGHAT, CDR2 FQDESV (reference sequence).

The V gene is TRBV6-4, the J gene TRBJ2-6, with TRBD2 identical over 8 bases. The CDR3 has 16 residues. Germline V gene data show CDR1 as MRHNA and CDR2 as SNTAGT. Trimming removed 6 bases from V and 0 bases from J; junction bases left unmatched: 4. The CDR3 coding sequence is TGTGCCAGCAGCGCTAGCGGGTACTCTGGGGCCAACGTCCTGACTTTC. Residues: CASSASGYSGANVLTF.

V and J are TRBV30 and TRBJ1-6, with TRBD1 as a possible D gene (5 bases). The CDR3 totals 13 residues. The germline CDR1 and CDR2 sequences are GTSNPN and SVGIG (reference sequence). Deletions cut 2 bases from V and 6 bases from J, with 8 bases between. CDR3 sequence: CAWSPGGNSPLHF. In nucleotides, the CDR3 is TGTGCCTGGAGTCCGGGGGGTAATTCACCCCTCCACTTT.

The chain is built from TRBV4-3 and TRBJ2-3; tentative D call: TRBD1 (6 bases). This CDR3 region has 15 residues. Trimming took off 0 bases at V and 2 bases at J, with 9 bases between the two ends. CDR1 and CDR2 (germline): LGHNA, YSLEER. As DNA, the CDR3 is TGCGCCAGCAGCCAAGAAACAGGGTTCACAGATACGCAGTATTTT. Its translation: CASSQETGFTDTQYF.

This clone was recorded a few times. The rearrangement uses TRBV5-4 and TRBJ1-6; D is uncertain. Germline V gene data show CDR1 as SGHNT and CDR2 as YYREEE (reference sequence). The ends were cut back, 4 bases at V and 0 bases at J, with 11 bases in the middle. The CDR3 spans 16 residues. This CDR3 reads CASSLDRFSYNSPLHF. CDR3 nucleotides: TGTGCCAGCAGCCTGGACCGATTCTCCTATAATTCACCCCTCCACTTT.

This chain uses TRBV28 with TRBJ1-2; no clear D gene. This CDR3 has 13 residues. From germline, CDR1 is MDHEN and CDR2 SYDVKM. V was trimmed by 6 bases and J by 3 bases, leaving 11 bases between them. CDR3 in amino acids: CASRGWGDYGYTF. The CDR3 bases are TGTGCCAGCAGGGGGTGGGGAGACTATGGCTACACCTTC.